These 11 T cell receptor beta chains originate from one sample sequenced in a study of human T cells and chemical hapten exposure. Regarding time point: patch test 2, 6 weeks after DPC sensitization. Treatment given: therapeutic diphenylcyclopropenone sensitization with weekly scalp DPC. TCRdb passed the RACE reads through MiXCR, listing each CDR3 protein once. Here the sample spans approximately 90,000 distinct CDR3 sequences, approximately 11% being singletons. This material consisted of whole blood, taken in connection with sensitization to the hapten diphenylcyclopropenone (DPC). The origin of the receptors is a man between 35 and 55 years old with alopecia areata. Some clones in this sample may be carry-over from other donors' samples.

The table lists this clonotype with a few counts. CDR3 region: CASSPRVAGGSYEQYF. CDR3 bases: TGTGCCAGCAGCCCACGCGTCGCGGGAGGGTCCTACGAGCAGTACTTC. This chain connects TRBV7-2 to TRBJ2-7; 9 bases line up with TRBD2. The junction had 9 bases not matched to a gene; V was cut back by 5 bases and J by 1 base. Germline-derived CDR1 and CDR2 are SGHTA and FQGNSA. There are 16 residues in the CDR3.

This clonotype was seen many times. V usage is TRBV9 and J usage is TRBJ1-4; 9 bases fit TRBD1. The V gene's germline CDR1 is SGDLS and CDR2 YYNGEE. J gave up 8 bases and V 2 bases, and 7 bases lay outside the gene matches. This CDR3 has 15 amino acids. CDR3: CASSVGTGNREKLFF. The CDR3 region has the DNA TGTGCCAGCAGCGTTGGGACAGGGAATAGGGAAAAACTGTTTTTT.

The chain combines TRBV6-6 with TRBJ2-5; D uncertain. V lost 0 bases and J lost 7, with 6 bases in between. Germline CDR1 and CDR2: MNHNY and SVGAGI (reference sequence). CDR3 length: 12 amino acids. For the CDR3, the DNA is TGTGCCAGCAGTTACTCTCAAACGACCCAGTACTTC. As protein: CASSYSQTTQYF.

V and J are TRBV4-1 and TRBJ1-3; no firm D call. Trimming shortened V by 1 base and J by 4 bases, and 14 bases separated the two germline ends. This CDR3 is built from 16 residues. CDR1 and CDR2 from the germline V gene are MGHRA and YSYEKL. This CDR3 is CASSQGRINPGNTIYF. CDR3 DNA sequence: TGCGCCAGCAGCCAAGGGCGGATTAACCCCGGAAACACCATATATTTT.

This clonotype was recorded a few times. V and J are TRBV4-3 and TRBJ2-6; D tentatively fits TRBD1 or TRBD2 (5 bases each). The CDR3 extends over 16 amino acids. V was cut by 0 bases and J by 2 bases, with 8 bases left in between. CDR1 and CDR2 (germline): LGHNA, YSLEER. CDR3 coding DNA: TGCGCCAGCAGCCAAGAGTTGGGGGCTGGGGCCAACGTCCTGACTTTC. Amino acid sequence: CASSQELGAGANVLTF.

The J gene is TRBJ2-3, the V gene TRBV29-1, with 8 positions matching TRBD1. After removal of 7 bases from V and 3 bases from J, the junction contained 3 bases not matched to a gene. The CDR3 length is 12 residues. The germline V gene has CDR1 SQVTM and CDR2 ANQGSEA. Here the CDR3 reads CSGTGLTDTQYF. In nucleotides, the CDR3 is TGCAGCGGGACAGGGTTGACAGATACGCAGTATTTT.

The chain links TRBV27 to TRBJ2-7; 11 bases are shared with TRBD2. The V and J ends lost 5 bases and 3 bases, in that order; junction bases with no gene match: 6. The length of the CDR3 is 15 residues. From germline, CDR1 is MNHEY and CDR2 SMNVEV (reference sequence). The CDR3 DNA reads as TGTGCCAGCAGTCCCGGGACTAGCGGAATCTACGAGCAGTACGTC. It is translated as CASSPGTSGIYEQYV.

This clonotype was observed a few times. The genes are TRBV25-1 and TRBJ2-2; possibly TRBD2 for D (5 bases). The CDR3 contains 15 residues. Trimming took 8 bases from V and 4 from J, leaving 17 bases between them. CDR1 and CDR2 (germline): MGHDK, SYGVNS. The CDR3 DNA follows: TGTGCCAGCCGAACCCCCGGAGGAGGCACCGGGGAGCTGTTTTTT. As protein: CASRTPGGGTGELFF.

The chain joins TRBV29-1 to TRBJ2-1; D is ambiguous. Trimming took 3 bases from V and 7 from J, leaving 4 bases between them. The germline CDR1 and CDR2 sequences are SQVTM and ANQGSEA. This CDR3 spans 10 amino acids. The CDR3 sequence: CSVDHNEQFF. The CDR3 DNA is TGCAGCGTTGACCATAATGAGCAGTTCTTC.

V usage is TRBV6-2 or TRBV6-3 and J usage is TRBJ2-7; 7 nucleotides line up with TRBD2. The CDR3 spans 17 residues. Per the germline V gene, CDR1 is MNHEY and CDR2 is SVGEGT. The trim removed 3 bases at V and 4 bases at J, leaving 15 bases unmatched. CDR3 in DNA: TGTGCCAGCAGTTATCCCACTTCCGGACTAGAAGAGTACGAGCAGTACTTC. This sequence encodes CASSYPTSGLEEYEQYF.

This clonotype has more than one count but fewer than ten. The gene calls are TRBV14 and TRBJ2-7; the D is unclear. The germline CDR1 and CDR2 sequences are SGHDN and FVKESK. There are 13 residues in the CDR3. Trimming shortened V by 5 bases and J by 1 base, and 9 bases separated the two germline ends. This chain's CDR3 is CASSLDGSYEQYF. DNA for the CDR3: TGTGCCAGCAGCTTGGACGGGTCCTACGAGCAGTACTTC.